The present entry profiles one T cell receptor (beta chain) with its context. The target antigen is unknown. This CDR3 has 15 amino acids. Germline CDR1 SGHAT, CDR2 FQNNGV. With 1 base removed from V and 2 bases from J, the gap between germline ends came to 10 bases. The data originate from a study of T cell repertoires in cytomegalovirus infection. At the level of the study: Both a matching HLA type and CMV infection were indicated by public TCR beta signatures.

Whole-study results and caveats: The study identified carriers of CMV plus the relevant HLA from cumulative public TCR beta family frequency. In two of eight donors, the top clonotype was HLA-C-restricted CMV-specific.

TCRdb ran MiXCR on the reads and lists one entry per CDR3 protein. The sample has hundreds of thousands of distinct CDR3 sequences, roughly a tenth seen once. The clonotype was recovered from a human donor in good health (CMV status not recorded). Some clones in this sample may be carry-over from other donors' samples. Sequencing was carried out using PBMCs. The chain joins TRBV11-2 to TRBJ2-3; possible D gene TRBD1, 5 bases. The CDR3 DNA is TGTGCCAGCAGCTTAGCTGGCAGGGACACAGATACGCAGTATTTT. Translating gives CASSLAGRDTDTQYF.